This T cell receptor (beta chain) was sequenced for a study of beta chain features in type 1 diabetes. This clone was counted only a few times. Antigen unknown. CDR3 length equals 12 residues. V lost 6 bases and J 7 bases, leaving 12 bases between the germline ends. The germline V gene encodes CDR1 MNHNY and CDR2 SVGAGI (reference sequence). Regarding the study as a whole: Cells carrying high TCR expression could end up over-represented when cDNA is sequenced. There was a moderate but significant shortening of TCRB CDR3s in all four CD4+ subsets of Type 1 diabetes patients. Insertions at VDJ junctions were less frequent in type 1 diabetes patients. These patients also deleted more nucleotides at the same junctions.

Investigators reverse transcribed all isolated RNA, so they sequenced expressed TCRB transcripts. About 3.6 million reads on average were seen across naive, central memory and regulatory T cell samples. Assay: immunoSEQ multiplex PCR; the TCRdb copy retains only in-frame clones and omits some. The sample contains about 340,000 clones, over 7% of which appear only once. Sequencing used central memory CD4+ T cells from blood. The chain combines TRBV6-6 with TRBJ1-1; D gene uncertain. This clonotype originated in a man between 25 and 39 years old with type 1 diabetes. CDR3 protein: CASSPYGDEAFF. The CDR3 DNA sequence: TGTGCCAGCAGCCCCTATGGGGATGAAGCTTTCTTT.